This TCR beta chain stems from a study of radiotherapy plus CTLA-4 blockade in lung cancer (dated by TCRdb to 2017 to 2018). Concerning the study at large: Objective responses occurred in roughly 19% of enrolled patients, and 25% to 40% achieved disease control.

The germline V gene sets CDR1 to MDHEN and CDR2 to SYDVKM. The CDR3 covers 14 residues, taking in both the cysteine and the phenylalanine. Just CDR3 DNA is preserved here, 42 bases in frame from base 1. V and J are truncated by 2 bases and 5 bases respectively, leaving an intervening sequence of 12 bases. General findings and caveats noted by the study authors: The strongest predictors of response were reported to be early dynamic shifts in blood T cell clones along with a rise in serum interferon-beta following radiation. TCR clones derived from tumors expanded in peripheral blood after treatment with radiotherapy and ipilimumab.

The receptor library was made with the immunoSEQ multiplex PCR assay. Held by TCRdb, this immuneACCESS table contains in-frame sequences only and omits some clones. Under half of the omission traces to an unresolved V gene where checked; the cause of the rest is unknown. Counted in this sample were more than 75,000 clones; about four fifths of them appeared once. The ten biggest clones cover roughly 2.8% of the sample. Regarding this clone: Its target antigen remains unknown. No much larger clonotype is one base removed from it; base qualities were not supplied.

The study tested focal radiation therapy combined with CTLA-4 blockade (ipilimumab) in patients with chemo-refractory metastatic non-small-cell lung cancer. The TCR originated in a human donor with non-small cell lung cancer who had a partial response to radiotherapy plus ipilimumab. Some clones in this sample may be carry-over from other donors' samples. The chain employs TRBV28 and TRBJ2-5; no D gene is confidently identified. The sequencing used peripheral blood, collected from a patient treated with radiotherapy plus ipilimumab. Here is the DNA: TGTGCCAGCAGTTTAAAACTACCTTTGGAGACCCAGTACTTC. Its protein reads: CASSLKLPLETQYF.